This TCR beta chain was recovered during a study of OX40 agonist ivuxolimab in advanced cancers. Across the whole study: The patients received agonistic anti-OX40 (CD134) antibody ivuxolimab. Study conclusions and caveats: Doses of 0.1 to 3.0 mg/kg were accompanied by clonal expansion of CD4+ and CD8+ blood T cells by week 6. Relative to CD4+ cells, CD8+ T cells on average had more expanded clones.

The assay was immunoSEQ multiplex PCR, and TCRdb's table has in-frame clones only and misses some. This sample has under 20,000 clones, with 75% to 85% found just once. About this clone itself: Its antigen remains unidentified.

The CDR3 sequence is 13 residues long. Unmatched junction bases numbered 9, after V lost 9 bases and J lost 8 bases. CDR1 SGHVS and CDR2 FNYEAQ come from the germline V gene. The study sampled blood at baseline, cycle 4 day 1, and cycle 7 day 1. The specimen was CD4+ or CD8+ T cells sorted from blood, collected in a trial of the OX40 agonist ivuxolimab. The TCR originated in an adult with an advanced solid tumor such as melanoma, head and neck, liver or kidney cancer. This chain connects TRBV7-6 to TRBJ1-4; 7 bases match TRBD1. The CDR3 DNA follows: TGTGCCAGTTCCGCGACAGGGAAGGAAAAACTGTTTTTT. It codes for CASSATGKEKLFF. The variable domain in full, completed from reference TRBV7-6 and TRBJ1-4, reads GAGVSQSPRYKVTKRGQDVALRCDPISGHVSLYWYRQALGQGPEFLTYFNYEAQQDKSGLPNDRFSAERPEGSISTLTIQRTEQRDSAMYRCASSATGKEKLFFGSGTQLSVL.